This record concerns one T cell receptor beta chain sequence. As yet, its antigen is unknown. The CDR3 consists of 17 residues. Germline-derived CDR1 and CDR2 are GTSNPN and SVGIG (reference sequence). This sample is part of a study of T cell clusters in autoimmune cytopenias. Study-level results: Physiological T cell clusters of healthy donors were apparently absent in primary autoimmune cytopenia patients. TRB repertoire shifts in secondary cytopenia and chronic lymphocytic leukemia mostly reflected lymphoma, not autoimmunity.

TRB was amplified from approximately 230 ng of peripheral blood genomic DNA per sample. Multiplex touch-down PCR amplified TRB using TRB-A and TRB-B pools in one tube. One entry per CDR3 protein, without DNA, is what TCRdb gives after re-calling the multiplex PCR reads. The table for this sample gives 12,000 or so distinct CDR3 sequences. These data were also filed under a second study, of T cell repertoires in aging, cancer and after chemotherapy. That study reports: Over several months to years, re-sampled healthy donor repertoires clearly shared clones. Median generation probability rose over the chemotherapy interval in each cancer cohort, suggesting rebound thymic output.

The chain links TRBV30 to TRBJ2-3; TCRdb outputs TRBD2, but without DNA this stays unchecked. This sequence originates from a human donor in good health. The specimen sequenced was peripheral blood. CDR3 amino acids: CAWSVRGTIPGTDTQYF.